The sequence of this T cell receptor (beta chain) was determined in a study of T cell changes during pregnancy in multiple sclerosis. Trimming pared 4 bases from V and 4 bases from J, leaving 11 bases between. This CDR3 is built from 14 residues. Looked up from germline, CDR1 is MNHNS and CDR2 is SASEGT. Repertoires were generated with immunoSEQ multiplex PCR, while TCRdb's copy carries only in-frame clones and drops some. The profile shows 70,000 to 85,000 clones, just over 90% of them singletons. Sequencing was performed on peripheral blood, taken before pregnancy. The gene calls are TRBV6-1 and TRBJ2-1; no clear D. The TCR sequence derives from a female donor with multiple sclerosis, enrolled in a pregnancy study. The CDR3 spells CASSGGRLYNEQFF. The CDR3 DNA reads as TGTGCCAGCAGTGGTGGCAGGTTATACAATGAGCAGTTCTTC.